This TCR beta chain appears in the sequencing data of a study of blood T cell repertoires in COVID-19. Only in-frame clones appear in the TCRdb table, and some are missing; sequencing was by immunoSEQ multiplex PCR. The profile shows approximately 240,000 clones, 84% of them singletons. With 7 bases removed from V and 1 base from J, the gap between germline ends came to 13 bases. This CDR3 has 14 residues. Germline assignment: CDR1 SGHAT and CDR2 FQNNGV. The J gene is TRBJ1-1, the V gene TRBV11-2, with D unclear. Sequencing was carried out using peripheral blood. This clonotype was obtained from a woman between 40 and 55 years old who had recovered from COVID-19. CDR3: CASTRSGGNTEAFF. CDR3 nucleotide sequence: TGTGCCAGCACCCGGTCGGGAGGGAACACTGAAGCTTTCTTT.